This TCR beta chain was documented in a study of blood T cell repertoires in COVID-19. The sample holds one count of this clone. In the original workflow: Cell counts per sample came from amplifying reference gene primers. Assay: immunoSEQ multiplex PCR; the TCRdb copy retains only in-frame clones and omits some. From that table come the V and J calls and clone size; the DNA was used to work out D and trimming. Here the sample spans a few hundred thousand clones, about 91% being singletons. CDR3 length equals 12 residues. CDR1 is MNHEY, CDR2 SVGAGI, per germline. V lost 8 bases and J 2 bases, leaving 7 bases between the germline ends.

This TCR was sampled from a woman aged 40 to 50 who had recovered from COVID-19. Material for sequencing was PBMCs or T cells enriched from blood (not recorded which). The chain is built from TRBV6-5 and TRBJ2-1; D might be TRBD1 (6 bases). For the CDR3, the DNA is TGTGCCAGCCGGGACACCTACAATGAGCAGTTCTTC. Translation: CASRDTYNEQFF.